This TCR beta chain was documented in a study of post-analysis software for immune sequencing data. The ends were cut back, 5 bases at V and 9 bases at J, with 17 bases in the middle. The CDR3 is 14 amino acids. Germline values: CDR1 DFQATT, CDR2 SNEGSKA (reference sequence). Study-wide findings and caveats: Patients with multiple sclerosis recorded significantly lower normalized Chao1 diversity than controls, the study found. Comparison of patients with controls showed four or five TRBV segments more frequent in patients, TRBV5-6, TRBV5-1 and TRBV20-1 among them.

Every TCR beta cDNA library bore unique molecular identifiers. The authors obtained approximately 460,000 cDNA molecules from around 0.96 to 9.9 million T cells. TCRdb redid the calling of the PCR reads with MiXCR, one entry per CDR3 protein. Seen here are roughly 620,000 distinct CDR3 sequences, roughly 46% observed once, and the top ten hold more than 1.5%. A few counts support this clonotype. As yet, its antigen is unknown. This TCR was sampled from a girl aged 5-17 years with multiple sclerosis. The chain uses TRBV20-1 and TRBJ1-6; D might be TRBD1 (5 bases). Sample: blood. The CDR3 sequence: CSAGTHGTGSPLHF. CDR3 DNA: TGCAGTGCTGGGACGCATGGGACGGGTTCACCCCTCCACTTT.